This T cell receptor beta chain was identified during a study of response to subunit inactivated influenza vaccine. Whole-study findings and limits: T cells newly recruited by each seasonal influenza vaccination are few, the authors suggested.

This clonotype has a handful of counts. Its antigen is currently unknown. TCRdb used MiXCR to reprocess the RT-PCR reads, holding one entry per CDR3 protein. The sample carries over 300,000 distinct CDR3 sequences, just over 20% recorded once. The CDR3 covers 14 residues. V was pared by 8 bases and J by 0 bases, with 4 bases of the junction left unmatched. The TCR was taken from a man between 50 and 69 years old who received an inactivated influenza vaccine. The sample consisted of PBMCs from blood, taken 21 months after vaccination. The chain is built from TRBV12-3 or TRBV12-4 and TRBJ1-5; 7 bases map to TRBD1. The CDR3 DNA reads as TGTGCCAGCCGGGACAGTTTTAGCAATCAGCCCCAGCATTTT. Residues: CASRDSFSNQPQHF.